Listed below are T cell receptor beta chains from one sample, sequenced in a study of T cell responses to AZD1222 COVID-19 vaccine. Generated by immunoSEQ multiplex PCR, the TCRdb table keeps only in-frame clones and is missing some. The sample yields about 84,000 clones, approximately 85% seen once. The input for sequencing was peripheral blood, taken 28 days after the second AZD1222 dose. The source of these receptors is an adult who received the AZD1222 COVID-19 vaccine. Both conserved end residues are part of each CDR3. D genes are given only for firm matches. Clone size is shown for a subset of rows, as once, few, many or a class of expanded clone.

TRBJ1-5 TRBV5-6 TRBD1 - TGTGCCAGCAGCCTGACAGGGTCGGGTCAGCCCCAGCATTTT CASSLTGSGQPQHF
TRBJ2-5 TRBV14 - - TGTGCCAGCAGCCAAGTCTACGGCCAAAGCGGGACCCAGTACTTC CASSQVYGQSGTQYF
TRBJ2-3 TRBV18 TRBD2 once TGTGCCAGCTCATCCCGCGGGGGGCACACAGATACGCAGTATTTT CASSSRGGHTDTQYF
TRBJ1-2 TRBV7-2 - - TGTGCCAGCAGCTTAGCGGGGACCCCCAGTCTGGACTTC CASSLAGTPSLDF
TRBJ2-7 TRBV5-6 - - TGTGCCAGCAGCTTGAGAGGGAGACAAGCCTACGAGCAGTACTTC CASSLRGRQAYEQYF
TRBJ1-1 TRBV13 TRBD1 - TGTGCCAGCAGCTTTGGGGACAGGGGGCGCACTGAAGCTTTCTTT CASSFGDRGRTEAFF
TRBJ2-3 TRBV11-2 TRBD2 - TGTGCCAGCAGCACGTCGGGGTCTAGCGGGGGGCAAAACACAGATACGCAGTATTTT CASSTSGSSGGQNTDTQYF
TRBJ1-2 TRBV12-3/TRBV12-4 - - TGTGCCAGCAGTTTAGCGCAGGGGTATGGCTACACCTTC CASSLAQGYGYTF
TRBJ1-6 TRBV28 - few TGTGCCAGCAGTTACGGGACGTCGGAAGCTTCACCCCTCCACTTT CASSYGTSEASPLHF
TRBJ2-1 TRBV9 - - TGTGCCAGCAGCGAGGCGGGCGCATCATACAATGAGCAGTTCTTC CASSEAGASYNEQFF
TRBJ2-7 TRBV28 TRBD2 - TGTGCCAGCAGCCCAGGGAGGGAGCTCAACTACGAGCAGTACTTC CASSPGRELNYEQYF
TRBJ1-2 TRBV27 - - TGTGCCAGCAGTTTACTGTCGGGGAAGCGGGGCTATGGCTACACCTTC CASSLLSGKRGYGYTF
TRBJ1-6 TRBV27 TRBD1 - TGTGCCAGCAGTTCCAAAGGGGGCAGGTATAATTCACCCCTCCACTTT CASSSKGGRYNSPLHF
TRBJ1-3 TRBV6-5 - few TGTGCCGGATCCCATGACAGGAGCTCTGGAAACACCATATATTTT CAGSHDRSSGNTIYF
TRBJ2-1 TRBV6-1 TRBD2 - TGTGCCAGCAGTGAAGCTGCCCCGGGACTAGCGGGGTTCGGGTACAATGAGCAGTTCTTC CASSEAAPGLAGFGYNEQFF
TRBJ1-6 TRBV6-2/TRBV6-3 - - TGTGCCAGCAGTTACCCAGGGATGGTTTCACCCCTCCACTTT CASSYPGMVSPLHF
TRBJ1-5 TRBV29-1 TRBD1 - TGCAGCGTCCAGGGGGGCAATAGCAATCAGCCCCAGCATTTT CSVQGGNSNQPQHF
TRBJ1-6 TRBV6-6 - - TGTGCCACCAAACCCCCAGGGGAATCCTATAATTCACCCCTCCACTTT CATKPPGESYNSPLHF
TRBJ2-7 TRBV7-9 TRBD2 - TGTGCCAGCAGCCCCGAACTAGCGACCTACGAGCAGTACTTC CASSPELATYEQYF
TRBJ1-1 TRBV5-5 - - TGTGCCAGCAGCTTGGGCATGGGACCCGAAGCTTTCTTT CASSLGMGPEAFF
TRBJ2-1 TRBV20-1 - - TGCAGTGCCCCGAGTAGGGTCAGGCAGTTCTTC CSAPSRVRQFF
TRBJ1-2 TRBV6-2/TRBV6-3 - - TGTGCCAGCAGCCCCCGGGACAACTATGGCTACACCTTC CASSPRDNYGYTF
TRBJ2-7 TRBV7-2 TRBD2 once TGTGCCAGCAGCTTGTCGCTAGCGGGAGGGGCGCAATACTTC CASSLSLAGGAQYF
TRBJ1-2 TRBV6-6 - - TGTGCCAGCAGTTTAGCCCCAACAGCTTACTATGGCTACACCTTC CASSLAPTAYYGYTF
TRBJ2-4 TRBV5-1 - - TGCGCCAGCGCCTCTGGGCCACCGATAGCCAAAAACATTCAGTACTTC CASASGPPIAKNIQYF
TRBJ2-3 TRBV7-3 - - TGTGCCAGCAGCTTCAGGGACCATCCCGGGGATACGCAGTATTTT CASSFRDHPGDTQYF
TRBJ1-1 TRBV7-9 TRBD1 once TGTGCCAGCAGCTCAACCGGGACAGGAAACACTGAAGCTTTCTTT CASSSTGTGNTEAFF
TRBJ1-3 TRBV28 - - TGTGCCAGCAGTTTCCAGACAAGGGGCTCTGGAAACACCATATATTTT CASSFQTRGSGNTIYF
TRBJ1-2 TRBV5-4 - - TGTGCCAGCAGCTTGGCGGGGGTAAGGGGCTACACCTTC CASSLAGVRGYTF
TRBJ1-3 TRBV5-1 - - TGCGCCAGCAGCCCCATGGGAAACACCATATATTTT CASSPMGNTIYF
TRBJ2-7 TRBV7-9 TRBD2 - TGTGCCAGCAGCCCCCCTAGCGGGAGTTACGAGCAGTACTTC CASSPPSGSYEQYF
TRBJ1-6 TRBV7-6 - - TGTGCCAGCAGCATCGGACCGGCCTCCTATAATTCACCCCTCCACTTT CASSIGPASYNSPLHF
TRBJ2-3 TRBV19 TRBD2 - TGTGCCAGTAGTAACGGGGGGATTTTGGATACGCAGTATTTT CASSNGGILDTQYF
TRBJ2-2 TRBV21-1 - - TGTGCCAGCAGCATGTCCGGGACTAGCGGGGGCACGAACACCGGGGAGCTGTTTTTT CASSMSGTSGGTNTGELFF
TRBJ1-1 TRBV27 - - TGTGCCAGCAGTCAAAGACAGGTGCGCGCTGAAGCTTTCTTT CASSQRQVRAEAFF
TRBJ2-2 TRBV5-1 - - TGCGCCAGCAGCTTGGGGGGTGAAGGGCACACCGGGGAGCTGTTTTTT CASSLGGEGHTGELFF
TRBJ1-5 TRBV18 - - TGTGCCAGCTCACCTGATGGCTCGGGTCCCCAGCATTTT CASSPDGSGPQHF
TRBJ1-5 TRBV6-2/TRBV6-3 - - TGTGCCAGCAGTCAAGGCCAGCCCCAGCATTTT CASSQGQPQHF
TRBJ2-1 TRBV3-1/TRBV3-2 - - TGTGCCAGCAGCCCGGACAGCTACAATGAGCAGTTCTTC CASSPDSYNEQFF
TRBJ1-1 TRBV19 - few TGTGCCAGTAGCCTCCACGATTCGGGCACTGAAGCTTTCTTT CASSLHDSGTEAFF
TRBJ1-1 TRBV28 - - TGTGCCATTAACACTGAAGCTTTCTTT CAINTEAFF
TRBJ1-2 TRBV7-2 TRBD1 - TGTGCCAGCAGCTTAGGTCAGGGGGCGAGGGGCTATGGCTACACCTTC CASSLGQGARGYGYTF
TRBJ1-5 TRBV28 TRBD1 once TGTGCCAGCAGTTTAGACAGGGGTAGCAATCAGCCCCAGCATTTT CASSLDRGSNQPQHF
TRBJ2-2 TRBV11-2 - - TGTGCCAGCAGCAGTAGGGGGGAGGTTGCCGGGGAGCTGTTTTTT CASSSRGEVAGELFF
TRBJ2-7 TRBV11-3 - - TGTGCCAGCAGCTTAAGCGGCTACGAGCAGTACTTC CASSLSGYEQYF
TRBJ2-1 TRBV24-1 - - TGTGCCACCAGTGGGCGGGGTGAGCAGTTCTTC CATSGRGEQFF
TRBJ2-1 TRBV25-1 TRBD1 - TGTGCCAGCAGTGGGGACAGCTCCTACAATGAGCAGTTCTTC CASSGDSSYNEQFF
TRBJ2-1 TRBV14 - - TGTGCCAGCAGCAATCAGGGGAGGGAGCAGTTCTTC CASSNQGREQFF